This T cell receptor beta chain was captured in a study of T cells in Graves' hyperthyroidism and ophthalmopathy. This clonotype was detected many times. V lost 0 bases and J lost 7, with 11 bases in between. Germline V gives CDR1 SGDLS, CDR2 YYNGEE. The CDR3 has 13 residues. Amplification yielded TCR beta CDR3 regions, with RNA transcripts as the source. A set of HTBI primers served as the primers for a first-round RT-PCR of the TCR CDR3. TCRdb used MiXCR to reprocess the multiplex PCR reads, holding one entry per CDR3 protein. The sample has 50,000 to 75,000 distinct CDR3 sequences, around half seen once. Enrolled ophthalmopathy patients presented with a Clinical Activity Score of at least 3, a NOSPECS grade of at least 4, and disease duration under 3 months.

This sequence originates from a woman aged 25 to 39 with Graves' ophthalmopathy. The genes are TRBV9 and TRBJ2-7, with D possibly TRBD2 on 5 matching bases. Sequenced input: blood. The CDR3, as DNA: TGTGCCAGCAGCGTAGCGGGCTCGGGGGAGCAGTACTTC. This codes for CASSVAGSGEQYF.